The rows below give T cell receptor beta chains drawn from one sample of a study of T-cell memory formation after mild COVID-19. TCRdb reprocessed the 5' RACE reads via MiXCR and lists one record per CDR3 protein. This table has over 350,000 distinct CDR3 sequences, more than 20% appearing once. Source material: PBMCs or a T cell subset sorted from them (not recorded which). These receptors were taken from an adult woman who had mild COVID-19 (a few samples of this study predate the infection). Cell type and time point are not known. Both conserved end residues are trimmed from each CDR3. The D gene is left open where the match is weak. The size entry is marked missing in some rows and otherwise reads once, few, many or a size class.

v_gene,j_gene,d_gene,abundance,CDR3aa
TRBV27,TRBJ2-7,-,few,ASRAGTVSYEQY
TRBV7-8,TRBJ1-1,-,-,ASSLALAPEAF
TRBV12-3/TRBV12-4,TRBJ1-2,TRBD1,few,ASTDRASGYT
TRBV6-4,TRBJ2-3,-,many,ASSAGGTDTQY
TRBV9,TRBJ2-3,-,few,ASSSLDVGTQY
TRBV7-9,TRBJ2-5,-,-,ASSRRDGEGPQETQY
TRBV15,TRBJ1-2,-,few,ATSRRLSYGYT
TRBV12-3/TRBV12-4,TRBJ2-5,-,-,ASRSQQDPQETQY
TRBV5-1,TRBJ2-3,-,few,ASSLQDTQY
TRBV6-6,TRBJ2-1,TRBD2,many,ASGLAGETYNEQF
TRBV6-5,TRBJ2-3,TRBD2,few,ASSYGREVGDTQY
TRBV3-1,TRBJ2-3,-,-,ASSRAGPTDTQY
TRBV18,TRBJ1-1,-,-,ASSPPSGNTEAF
TRBV3-1,TRBJ2-1,TRBD2,-,ASSHSSGGRNEQF
TRBV6-5,TRBJ2-7,-,-,ASSYSGGTYEQY
TRBV27,TRBJ1-2,TRBD1,-,ASRPTGGAFEGYT
TRBV7-9,TRBJ1-2,TRBD1,few,ASSLVRGRGYGYT
TRBV12-3/TRBV12-4,TRBJ2-3,TRBD2,-,ASTVGEGPTDTQY
TRBV5-1,TRBJ2-3,TRBD1,few,ASSRDRSRLNTQY
TRBV7-2,TRBJ2-3,TRBD2,once,ASSPGGGNTQY
TRBV12-3/TRBV12-4,TRBJ2-5,-,few,ASSLARVWPQETQY
TRBV5-4,TRBJ2-7,TRBD2,-,ASSPAGGPREQY
TRBV12-3/TRBV12-4,TRBJ2-2,-,-,ASSEPTWGELF
TRBV6-5,TRBJ1-6,TRBD1,-,ASRGQGNSPLH
TRBV24-1,TRBJ2-1,-,-,ATSDPTGSNEQF
TRBV5-4,TRBJ2-7,-,few,ASSLDPDLGRGEQY
TRBV6-4,TRBJ2-6,-,-,ASSRDTSSGANVLT
TRBV5-1,TRBJ2-3,TRBD1,-,ASSSSGQSTDTQY
TRBV5-6,TRBJ2-1,TRBD2,-,ASSFVLAGGNEQF
TRBV7-9,TRBJ2-1,TRBD2,-,ASSFDGRLSSYNEQF
TRBV5-1,TRBJ2-2,TRBD1,-,ASSLFGQGNTGELF
TRBV24-1,TRBJ2-3,TRBD2,-,ATSGSGELDTQY
TRBV4-1,TRBJ2-7,-,-,ASSQELTGGNYEQY
TRBV7-7,TRBJ2-1,-,-,ASSPGQLNEQF
TRBV7-8,TRBJ1-2,TRBD1,-,ASSFGQGSYT
TRBV11-2,TRBJ2-1,-,-,ASSYGRSNEQF
TRBV5-1,TRBJ1-5,-,-,ASSLGGGTNQPQH
TRBV7-8,TRBJ2-3,-,few,ASSLVYTLGTDTQY
TRBV18,TRBJ2-4,TRBD2,-,ASSPPASGGSIQY
TRBV30,TRBJ1-5,TRBD1,many,AWSVQGGQPQH
TRBV7-3,TRBJ2-1,-,-,ASSPRVGGNEQF
TRBV6-4,TRBJ1-5,-,-,ASSASGTLNQPQH
TRBV5-1,TRBJ2-7,TRBD1,-,ASSLRQGPNYEQY
TRBV29-1,TRBJ2-1,TRBD2,-,SVEDLGLASNEQF
TRBV5-1,TRBJ2-7,-,few,ASSTTNSYEQY
TRBV5-1,TRBJ2-3,TRBD2,few,ALTGGPTDTQY
TRBV20-1,TRBJ1-6,-,-,SARAQGRKNSPLH
TRBV10-2,TRBJ2-3,-,few,ASRARSPDTQY
TRBV7-2,TRBJ2-2,TRBD1,-,ASRQGRTGELF
TRBV6-2/TRBV6-3,TRBJ1-1,TRBD1,-,ASTRTGRNTEAF
TRBV20-1,TRBJ1-1,-,-,SARGGVNTEAF
TRBV5-5,TRBJ2-5,-,-,ASSLFTGGQETQY
TRBV29-1,TRBJ1-1,-,few,SGKQGNTEAF
TRBV11-1,TRBJ1-3,-,-,ASSLATGDTIY
TRBV24-1,TRBJ1-5,-,-,ATSDSWSHSNQPQH